These T cell receptor beta chains were read from a single sample in a study of OX40 agonist ivuxolimab in advanced cancers. Sequencing used immunoSEQ multiplex PCR; TCRdb keeps in-frame clones, though not all of them. This table has 72,000 or so clones, roughly 87% appearing once. The sample consisted of CD4+ or CD8+ T cells sorted from blood, taken in a trial of the OX40 agonist ivuxolimab. The origin of the receptors is an adult with an advanced solid tumor such as melanoma, head and neck, liver or kidney cancer. Both conserved end residues are part of each CDR3. D genes are given only for firm matches. Clone size is given for some rows only: seen once, a few or many times, or a class if the clone is expanded.

abundance: few
v_gene: TRBV19
len: 14
d_gene: -
j_gene: TRBJ1-1
CDR3aa: CASSGGTLNTEAFF
CDR3nt: TGTGCCAGTAGTGGAGGGACTTTGAACACTGAAGCTTTCTTT

abundance: -
v_gene: TRBV15
len: 15
d_gene: -
j_gene: TRBJ2-7
CDR3aa: CATSRGGSTRDEQYF
CDR3nt: TGTGCCACCAGCAGAGGGGGGAGTACGCGGGACGAGCAGTACTTC

abundance: -
v_gene: TRBV20-1
len: 11
d_gene: -
j_gene: TRBJ2-5
CDR3aa: CSARDKETQYF
CDR3nt: TGCAGTGCTAGAGATAAGGAGACCCAGTACTTC

abundance: -
v_gene: TRBV7-9
len: 13
d_gene: TRBD1
j_gene: TRBJ1-5
CDR3aa: CASRGTEGQPQHF
CDR3nt: TGTGCCAGCAGGGGGACAGAGGGTCAGCCCCAGCATTTT

abundance: -
v_gene: TRBV19
len: 15
d_gene: -
j_gene: TRBJ1-4
CDR3aa: CASKNRETTNEKLFF
CDR3nt: TGTGCCAGTAAGAACAGGGAGACAACTAATGAAAAACTGTTTTTT

abundance: -
v_gene: TRBV5-1
len: 15
d_gene: -
j_gene: TRBJ2-7
CDR3aa: CASSFEFKRVYEQYF
CDR3nt: TGCGCCAGCAGCTTTGAGTTCAAGCGGGTCTACGAGCAGTACTTC

abundance: -
v_gene: TRBV5-6
len: 16
d_gene: -
j_gene: TRBJ1-6
CDR3aa: CASSMLLAMDNSPLHF
CDR3nt: TGTGCCAGCAGCATGCTGCTAGCAATGGATAATTCACCCCTCCACTTT

abundance: -
v_gene: TRBV28
len: 11
d_gene: -
j_gene: TRBJ2-7
CDR3aa: CASTSDYEQYF
CDR3nt: TGTGCCAGCACCTCGGACTACGAGCAGTACTTC

abundance: -
v_gene: TRBV5-1
len: 14
d_gene: -
j_gene: TRBJ2-3
CDR3aa: CASSLGRRTDTQYF
CDR3nt: TGCGCCAGCAGCCTAGGCAGGAGAACAGATACGCAGTATTTT

abundance: -
v_gene: TRBV10-3
len: 15
d_gene: TRBD2
j_gene: TRBJ2-3
CDR3aa: CAISEPSGRTDTQYF
CDR3nt: TGTGCCATCAGTGAACCTAGCGGGAGGACAGATACGCAGTATTTT

abundance: few
v_gene: TRBV7-9
len: 15
d_gene: -
j_gene: TRBJ1-4
CDR3aa: CASSRNMGRGEKLFF
CDR3nt: TGTGCCAGCAGCCGGAACATGGGAAGAGGAGAAAAACTGTTTTTT

abundance: medium-sized
v_gene: TRBV7-8
len: 15
d_gene: -
j_gene: TRBJ1-5
CDR3aa: CASSPDQEFGQPQHF
CDR3nt: TGTGCCAGCAGCCCGGACCAGGAATTTGGTCAGCCCCAGCATTTT

abundance: -
v_gene: TRBV27
len: 12
d_gene: -
j_gene: TRBJ2-7
CDR3aa: CASSSRLNEQYF
CDR3nt: TGTGCCAGCAGTTCGCGACTCAACGAGCAGTACTTC